These 20 T cell receptor beta chains originate from one sample sequenced in a study of OX40 agonist ivuxolimab in advanced cancers. TCRdb keeps only in-frame clones here, not all; method: immunoSEQ multiplex PCR. This table holds tens of thousands of clones, roughly 84% found once. The specimen comprised CD4+ or CD8+ T cells sorted from blood, sampled in a trial of the OX40 agonist ivuxolimab. Receptors were obtained from an adult with an advanced solid tumor such as melanoma, head and neck, liver or kidney cancer.

The chain couples TRBV20-1 to TRBJ1-2; no reliable D call. This CDR3 contains 11 residues. Trimming pared 7 bases from V and 5 bases from J, leaving 11 bases between. Germline V gene sequence: CDR1 DFQATT, CDR2 SNEGSKA (reference sequence). The CDR3 DNA sequence: TGCAGTGTTGTTCCAAAATATGGCTACACCTTC. This codes for CSVVPKYGYTF.

V and J are TRBV29-1 and TRBJ1-4; no definite D call. The V gene lost 7 bases and the J gene lost 8 bases, with 20 bases spanning the gap. This CDR3 is 14 amino acids long. Germline CDR1 SQVTM, CDR2 ANQGSEA. The chain's CDR3 is CSAGDTGSSEKLFF. CDR3 DNA: TGCAGCGCTGGGGATACGGGCAGCTCAGAAAAACTGTTTTTT.

V gene TRBV30 combines with J gene TRBJ2-1, with 10 bases matching TRBD1. The CDR3 spans 14 residues. Germline assignment: CDR1 GTSNPN and CDR2 SVGIG (reference sequence). V lost 5 bases, J lost 4 bases, and 5 bases stayed unmatched. CDR3 amino acids: CAWGPGQGYNEQFF. The CDR3 nucleotides are TGTGCCTGGGGGCCGGGACAGGGGTACAATGAGCAGTTCTTC.

The chain is built from TRBV11-2 and TRBJ2-1; no clear D gene. The germline V and J ends were trimmed by 1 base and 5 bases, with 9 bases remaining between them. This CDR3 has 14 residues. The germline gives CDR1 SGHAT, CDR2 FQNNGV. The CDR3 loop is CASSLVSANNEQFF. The DNA for the CDR3 is TGTGCCAGCAGCTTAGTCTCCGCAAACAATGAGCAGTTCTTC.

The rearrangement uses TRBV27 and TRBJ2-1, with D possibly TRBD2 on 6 matching bases. V gave up 2 bases and J gave up 5 bases, with 13 bases separating them. Looked up from germline, CDR1 is MNHEY and CDR2 is SMNVEV (reference sequence). This CDR3 region has 15 residues. CDR3 sequence (DNA): TGTGCCAGCAGTTTAGGGTCTAGCGCCAACAATGAGCAGTTCTTC. Translating gives CASSLGSSANNEQFF.

This clone was detected only once. The rearrangement joins TRBV5-4 to TRBJ1-1; TRBD1 aligns across 7 bases. The V gene's germline CDR1 is SGHNT and CDR2 YYREEE (reference sequence). The CDR3 contains 17 residues. The V and J ends lost 3 bases and 4 bases, in that order; junction bases with no gene match: 15. The CDR3 reads CASSSGQAMMRGTEAFF. The CDR3 DNA reads TGTGCCAGCAGCTCTGGACAGGCAATGATGAGGGGCACTGAAGCTTTCTTT. The full variable domain, completed using reference TRBV5-4 and TRBJ1-1, is ETGVTQSPTHLIKTRGQQVTLRCSSQSGHNTVSWYQQALGQGPQFIFQYYREEENGRGNFPPRFSGLQFPNYSSELNVNALELDDSALYLCASSSGQAMMRGTEAFFGQGTRLTVV.

This clone showed up just once. J is TRBJ2-7 and V is TRBV9; 9 nucleotides align to TRBD1. From germline, CDR1 is SGDLS and CDR2 YYNGEE. With 4 bases clipped from V and 4 bases from J, the junction kept 6 bases outside the gene matches. CDR3 length equals 14 residues. CDR3 sequence reads: CASSPRDREYEQYF. Written as DNA, the CDR3 is TGTGCCAGCAGCCCCCGGGACAGGGAGTACGAGCAGTACTTC.

The chain links TRBV6-6 to TRBJ1-4, with 9 bases matching TRBD1. The length of the CDR3 is 15 residues. Looked up from germline, CDR1 is MNHNY and CDR2 is SVGAGI (reference sequence). V shed 5 bases, J shed 3 bases, and the junction held 4 bases outside the gene matches. CDR3 loop: CASSNRDRANEKLFF. The DNA of the CDR3 is TGTGCCAGCAGTAACCGGGACAGGGCTAATGAAAAACTGTTTTTT.

The J gene is TRBJ2-2, the V gene TRBV5-6, with unresolved D. The CDR3 runs 15 residues. CDR1 is SGHDT and CDR2 is YYEEEE in the germline V gene. The ends were cut back, 4 bases at V and 3 bases at J, with 13 bases in the middle. CDR3 DNA: TGTGCCAGCAGCAGACTTACAACAGACACCGGGGAGCTGTTTTTT. Translated: CASSRLTTDTGELFF.

The chain links TRBV10-3 to TRBJ1-5, with a possible D match to TRBD1 (6 bases). The V end was cut by 0 bases, the J end by 6 bases, with 9 bases between. This CDR3 has 14 amino acids. Germline CDR1 and CDR2: ENHRY and SYGVKD. CDR3 protein: CAISESVRGQPQHF. CDR3 nucleotide sequence: TGTGCCATCAGTGAGTCCGTCAGGGGTCAGCCCCAGCATTTT.

The chain combines TRBV7-2 with TRBJ1-2; TRBD1 matches at 8 bases. The germline V gene encodes CDR1 SGHTA and CDR2 FQGNSA. V lost 4 bases and J lost 5; bases outside the gene matches: 3. CDR3 length: 13 residues. The CDR3 loop reads CASSSQGEYGYTF. The DNA for the CDR3 is TGTGCCAGCAGCTCACAGGGGGAGTATGGCTACACCTTC.

V usage is TRBV15 and J usage is TRBJ1-1; D not resolved. The CDR3 extends over 17 amino acids. Germline CDR1 and CDR2: LNHNV and YYDKDF (reference sequence). V lost 0 bases, J lost 1 base, and 15 bases lay in between. As DNA, the CDR3 is TGTGCCACCAGCAGAGATTGGCCCAGGTACCGGAACACTGAAGCTTTCTTT. Protein product: CATSRDWPRYRNTEAFF. Using reference TRBV15 and TRBJ1-1 for the parts outside the CDR3, the full variable domain is DAMVIQNPRYQVTQFGKPVTLSCSQTLNHNVMYWYQQKSSQAPKLLFHYYDKDFNNEADTPDNFQSRRPNTSFCFLDIRSPGLGDTAMYLCATSRDWPRYRNTEAFFGQGTRLTVV.

This clone occurred a few times. The chain has TRBV5-1 and TRBJ2-7, with 7 bases lining up with TRBD2. The V and J ends lost 1 base and 5 bases, in that order; junction bases with no gene match: 15. Looked up from germline, CDR1 is SGHRS and CDR2 is YFSETQ. The length of the CDR3 is 17 residues. The DNA for the CDR3 is TGCGCCAGCAGCTTGATATTACTAGCGTTAGTCCCGGACGAGCAGTACTTC. Amino acid sequence: CASSLILLALVPDEQYF. Combining the CDR3 with reference TRBV5-1 and TRBJ2-7 gives the whole variable domain KAGVTQTPRYLIKTRGQQVTLSCSPISGHRSVSWYQQTPGQGLQFLFEYFSETQRNKGNFPGRFSGRQFSNSRSEMNVSTLELGDSALYLCASSLILLALVPDEQYFGPGTRLTVT.

The V gene is TRBV18, the J gene TRBJ2-7, with unresolved D. Trimming took off 3 bases at V and 4 bases at J, with 13 bases between the two ends. This CDR3 spans 14 amino acids. Looked up from germline, CDR1 is KGHSH and CDR2 is LQKENI. In DNA form, the CDR3 reads TGTGCCAGCTCACCCCCCAACCTAAGTTACGAGCAGTACTTC. It is translated as CASSPPNLSYEQYF.

The chain has TRBV27 and TRBJ1-6; 9 bases are shared with TRBD1. The germline V gene has CDR1 MNHEY and CDR2 SMNVEV (reference sequence). With 5 bases clipped from V and 9 bases from J, the junction kept 8 bases outside the gene matches. The CDR3 contains 15 residues. The CDR3 region is CASSIGTGISSPLHF. In nucleotides, the CDR3 is TGTGCCAGCAGTATCGGGACAGGGATTAGTTCACCCCTCCACTTT.

CDR3 bases: TGTGCCAGCAGCTTAGCGGGTCAGGGGCATGAGCAGTTCTTC. Protein product: CASSLAGQGHEQFF. The gene calls are TRBV7-8 and TRBJ2-1; TRBD1 might be the D (6 bases). Trimming took off 0 bases at V and 8 bases at J, with 11 bases between the two ends. The CDR3 sequence is 14 residues long. The germline V gene encodes CDR1 SGHVS and CDR2 FQNEAQ.

The rearrangement joins TRBV19 to TRBJ2-1, with TRBD2 matching 10 bases. CDR3 length: 13 amino acids. The germline V gene encodes CDR1 LNHDA and CDR2 SQIVND (reference sequence). With 6 bases clipped from V and 6 bases from J, the junction kept 2 bases outside the gene matches. CDR3 coding DNA: TGTGCCAGTAGGGGACTAGCGCCCAATGAGCAGTTCTTC. It is translated as CASRGLAPNEQFF.

The chain couples TRBV5-1 to TRBJ2-7; 11 bases are a match to TRBD1. The CDR3 has 13 residues. Looked up from germline, CDR1 is SGHRS and CDR2 is YFSETQ. V trimming: 4 bases; J trimming: 6 bases; junction bases outside the gene matches: 3. CDR3 region: CASSRGQGGEQYF. DNA for the CDR3: TGCGCCAGCAGCCGGGGACAGGGGGGCGAGCAGTACTTC.

The V and J genes are TRBV10-1 and TRBJ2-5; TRBD1 matches 7 bases. From germline, CDR1 is WNHNN and CDR2 SYGVQD (reference sequence). The V and J ends lost 5 bases and 1 base, in that order; junction bases with no gene match: 4. The CDR3 runs 14 residues. CDR3 sequence reads: CASSTGQRQETQYF. DNA for the CDR3: TGCGCCAGCAGTACGGGACAGCGCCAAGAGACCCAGTACTTC.

V and J are TRBV9 and TRBJ2-7; a weak D match, TRBD2 (6 bases). V dropped 2 bases and J dropped 0 bases, with 12 bases sitting between them. The CDR3 has 15 residues. Germline CDR1 is SGDLS and CDR2 is YYNGEE. The CDR3: CASSVGGAFSYEQYF. CDR3 DNA: TGTGCCAGCAGCGTCGGGGGAGCGTTCTCCTACGAGCAGTACTTC.